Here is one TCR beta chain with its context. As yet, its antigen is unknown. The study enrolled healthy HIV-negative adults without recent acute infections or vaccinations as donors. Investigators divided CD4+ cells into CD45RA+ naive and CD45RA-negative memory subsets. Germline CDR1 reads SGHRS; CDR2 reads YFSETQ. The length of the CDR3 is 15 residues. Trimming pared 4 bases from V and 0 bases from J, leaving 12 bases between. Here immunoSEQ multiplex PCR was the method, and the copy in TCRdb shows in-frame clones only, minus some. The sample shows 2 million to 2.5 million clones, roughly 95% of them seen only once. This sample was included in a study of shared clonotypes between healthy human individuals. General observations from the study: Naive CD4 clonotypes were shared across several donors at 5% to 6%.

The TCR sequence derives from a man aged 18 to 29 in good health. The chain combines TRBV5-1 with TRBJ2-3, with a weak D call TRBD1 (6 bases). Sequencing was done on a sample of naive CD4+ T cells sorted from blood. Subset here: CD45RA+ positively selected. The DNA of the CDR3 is TGCGCCAGCAGCCCAGACAGGCTTAGCACAGATACGCAGTATTTT. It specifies CASSPDRLSTDTQYF. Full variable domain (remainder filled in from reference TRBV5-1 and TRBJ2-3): KAGVTQTPRYLIKTRGQQVTLSCSPISGHRSVSWYQQTPGQGLQFLFEYFSETQRNKGNFPGRFSGRQFSNSRSEMNVSTLELGDSALYLCASSPDRLSTDTQYFGPGTRLTVL.